One and the same sample provided the 32 T cell receptor beta chains below, sequenced in a study of T cells in women clearing cervical HPV infection. TCRdb's table, derived via immunoSEQ multiplex PCR, lists solely in-frame clones and lacks some. The specimen's table records approximately 28,000 clones. The sequencing input was blood buffy coat. The receptors shown here come from a woman between 18 and 70 years old with a cervical HPV16 infection that either progressed to CIN3+ or cleared (not recorded which).

With respect to this clone: The junction differs from germline at one of its ends, possibly a read error. The CDR3 end lies 3 residues beyond the end of the read and is filled in from the germline J gene. The rearrangement links TRBV11-2 to TRBJ2-7; unclear D gene. Germline V gene sequence: CDR1 SGHAT, CDR2 FQNNGV. The CDR3 has 13 amino acids. The CDR3 sequence is CASSLDGPYEQYF. The DNA read from the CDR3 is TGTGCCAGCAGCCTAGACGGTCCCTACGAG.

Turning to this clone: The CDR3 end falls 3 residues outside the read, so it is completed with the germline J gene. V is TRBV29-1 and J is TRBJ1-2; D is uncertain. The CDR3 consists of 13 residues. Trimming left V 0 bases short and J 4 bases short, with 9 bases between. From germline, CDR1 is SQVTM and CDR2 ANQGSEA. CDR3 loop: CSVEERQFYGYTF. Partial CDR3 DNA: TGCAGCGTTGAAGAGAGGCAGTTCTATGGC.

Details on this clone: The read ends 3 residues early relative to the CDR3; the germline J gene fills the gap. This sequence joins TRBV27 and TRBJ2-3; D is perhaps TRBD1 (5 bases). Germline CDR1 is MNHEY and CDR2 is SMNVEV (reference sequence). The CDR3 has 13 residues. V lost 5 bases, J lost 3 bases, and 9 bases lay in between. CDR3 DNA, as far as it was read: TGTGCCAGCAGTATGGCAGGGACAGATACG. Translated, it gives CASSMAGTDT. The entire CDR3 protein reads CASSMAGTDTQYF.

Note on this clone: Sequencing ends 3 residues short of the CDR3 end; the germline J gene provides the rest. The chain combines TRBV7-2 with TRBJ1-2; D perhaps matches TRBD1 (6 bases). Germline V gene data show CDR1 as SGHTA and CDR2 as FQGNSA. The CDR3 runs to 13 residues. CDR3 loop: CASSQNRENDYTF. The part of the CDR3 DNA that was read is TGTGCCAGCAGCCAAAACAGGGAAAATGAC.

Of note for this clone: The CDR3 end lies 3 residues beyond the end of the read and is filled in from the germline J gene. V and J are TRBV14 and TRBJ2-7; 7 positions agree with TRBD2. The trim removed 4 bases at V and 5 bases at J, leaving 8 bases unmatched. CDR1 is SGHDN, CDR2 FVKESK, per germline. This CDR3 has 14 amino acids. The CDR3 loop is CASSRRGLFHEQYF. The covered CDR3 bases are TGTGCCAGCAGCCGTCGGGGACTATTCCACGAG.

On this clone itself: Read sequence stops 3 residues before the CDR3 end, and the germline J gene provides the missing end. This chain joins TRBV6-4 and TRBJ2-6; TRBD1 is a possible D gene (5 bases). Per germline, CDR1 MRHNA and CDR2 SNTAGT. This CDR3 has 15 amino acids. Between the trimmed V and J ends, which lost 4 bases and 0 bases, there was a span of 7 bases. CDR3 sequence: CASSAGLSGANVLTF. The sequenced part of the CDR3 DNA is TGTGCCAGCAGTGCAGGGCTCTCTGGGGCCAACGTC.

Worth noting for this clone: The CDR3 is cut off 3 residues early in the read; its end comes from the germline J gene. V and J are TRBV30 and TRBJ2-4, with D perhaps TRBD1 (5 bases). The CDR3 is 16 amino acids. Germline V gives CDR1 GTSNPN, CDR2 SVGIG (reference sequence). V was trimmed by 2 bases and J by 1 base, leaving 15 bases between them. The CDR3 loop is CAWSNPETAAKNIQYF. The sequenced CDR3 bases are TGTGCCTGGAGTAACCCAGAGACAGCGGCCAAAAACATT.

A remark on this clone: The read falls 3 residues short of the CDR3 end, and the missing part is taken from the germline J gene. The chain links TRBV10-3 to TRBJ1-5; D might be TRBD1 (5 bases). CDR1 and CDR2 (germline): ENHRY, SYGVKD. This CDR3 comprises 15 residues. V gave up 0 bases and J gave up 4 bases, with 10 bases separating them. CDR3 DNA (partial): TGTGCCATCAGTGAGTCGACAGTGCGAAATCAGCCC. Amino acid sequence: CAISESTVRNQP. The full CDR3 sequence reads CAISESTVRNQPQHF.

With respect to this clone: The sequenced fragment ends 3 residues before the CDR3 boundary, so the rest is inferred from the germline J gene. V gene TRBV20-1 combines with J gene TRBJ2-5; TRBD2 agrees at 8 bases. Germline lookup yields CDR1 DFQATT and CDR2 SNEGSKA (reference sequence). V trimming: 3 bases; J trimming: 5 bases; junction bases outside the gene matches: 5. The CDR3 length is 13 residues. The sequenced CDR3 bases are TGCAGTGCTAGCGGGGGGGGAAGGGAGACC. Amino acids: CSASGGGRET. The entire CDR3 protein reads CSASGGGRETQYF.

Concerning this clone itself: The CDR3 end lies 3 residues beyond the end of the read and is filled in from the germline J gene. The chain combines TRBV5-1 with TRBJ2-5; the match to TRBD1 covers 7 bases. The CDR3 consists of 15 residues. J lost 1 base, V lost 1 base, and 4 bases had no gene match. Germline CDR1 reads SGHRS; CDR2 reads YFSETQ. This CDR3 reads CASSLTGAFQETQYF. CDR3 bases read: TGCGCCAGCAGCTTGACAGGGGCTTTCCAAGAGACC.

Concerning this clone: The read ends 3 residues early relative to the CDR3; the germline J gene fills the gap. The rearrangement joins TRBV30 to TRBJ2-7; 9 bases are shared with TRBD2. The CDR3 runs to 15 residues. From germline, CDR1 is GTSNPN and CDR2 SVGIG (reference sequence). Trimming removed 2 bases from V and 5 bases from J; junction bases left unmatched: 10. The covered CDR3 bases are TGTGCCTGGAGTTTGGGCGGGGGGGAGGTCGACGAG. It specifies CAWSLGGGEVDE. The full CDR3 sequence reads CAWSLGGGEVDEQYF.

Comments on this clone: The CDR3 end is not reached by the read, which stops 3 residues before it; the germline J gene fills it in. This chain links TRBV14 with TRBJ2-4; D might be TRBD1 (6 bases). The CDR3 runs 16 residues. V lost 4 bases and J 2 bases, leaving 15 bases between the germline ends. Germline V lookup: CDR1 SGHDN, CDR2 FVKESK. This CDR3 is CASSPRGPVTKNIQYF. CDR3 bases read: TGTGCCAGCAGCCCCAGGGGCCCCGTTACCAAAAACATT.

In the case of this clone: The sequence runs out 3 residues before the end of the CDR3; the remainder is reconstructed from the germline J gene. The chain employs TRBV30 and TRBJ1-2; D is ambiguous. The CDR3 has 13 residues. With 2 bases removed from V and 6 bases from J, the gap between germline ends came to 13 bases. Germline CDR1 reads GTSNPN; CDR2 reads SVGIG (reference sequence). The covered CDR3 bases are TGTGCCTGGAGTTGGCGGGAACACGATGGC. Protein product: CAWSWREHDG. The whole CDR3 protein is CAWSWREHDGYTF.

A note on this clone: Read coverage stops 3 residues before the CDR3 terminus; the germline J gene supplies the remainder. The chain recombines TRBV20-1 with TRBJ2-1, with a tentative D call TRBD1 (6 bases). The CDR3 is 14 residues long. CDR1 DFQATT and CDR2 SNEGSKA come from the germline V gene (reference sequence). V was shortened by 3 bases and J by 1 base, with 10 bases between the two germline ends. The CDR3 DNA, read in part, is TGCAGTGCTAGTCGGACAGTATCCTACAATGAG. Translating it yields CSASRTVSYNE. The entire CDR3 protein reads CSASRTVSYNEQFF.

Points on this clone: The read ends 3 residues shy of where the CDR3 ends; the end is completed using the germline J gene. The rearrangement uses TRBV12-3 or TRBV12-4 and TRBJ1-2; 7 bases line up with TRBD1. The J segment lost 0 bases and the V segment lost 3 bases, leaving 4 bases of the junction unmatched. CDR3 length: 15 residues. The CDR3 loop is CASSFGTAANYGYTF. The CDR3 bases that were read are TGTGCCAGCAGTTTTGGGACAGCAGCTAACTATGGC.

On this clone itself: Read data end 3 residues before the CDR3 end; the end is taken from the germline J gene. The chain employs TRBV20-1 and TRBJ2-3; 7 positions agree with TRBD2. CDR3 length: 14 residues. The germline V gene has CDR1 DFQATT and CDR2 SNEGSKA (reference sequence). J was trimmed by 6 bases and V by 3 bases; bases with no gene match: 9. The sequenced CDR3 bases are TGCAGTGCTAGGCTTGGGCGGGGGAGGGATACG. This encodes CSARLGRGRDT. The CDR3 in full is CSARLGRGRDTQYF.

Remarks on this clone: The CDR3 goes on 3 residues after the read ends, and that part is filled in from the germline J gene. The chain joins TRBV5-4 to TRBJ2-1; perhaps TRBD2 as D (6 bases). V was shortened by 0 bases and J by 8 bases, with 15 bases between the two germline ends. The CDR3 covers 15 residues. CDR1 SGHNT and CDR2 YYREEE come from the germline V gene (reference sequence). The CDR3 bases that were read are TGTGCCAGCAGCTTGGCGACTAGATCGGGCCATGAG. Amino acid sequence: CASSLATRSGHE. The whole CDR3 protein reads CASSLATRSGHEQFF.

The CDR3 reads CASSLDRFSYEQYF. The sequenced part of the CDR3 DNA is TGTGCCAGCAGCTTAGACAGATTCTCCTACGAG. This chain connects TRBV11-1 to TRBJ2-7; D unclear. The read ends 3 residues shy of where the CDR3 ends; the end is completed using the germline J gene. CDR1 is SGHAT and CDR2 is FQDESV in the germline V gene (reference sequence). V dropped 1 base and J dropped 0 bases, with 7 bases sitting between them. The CDR3 extends over 14 amino acids.

A word on this clone: The sequence runs out 3 residues before the end of the CDR3; the remainder is reconstructed from the germline J gene. The genes are TRBV5-3 and TRBJ1-5; 12 nucleotides match TRBD1. TRBV5-3 is known as an ORF, though its function is uncertain. The CDR3 is 20 amino acids. J gave up 0 bases and V 4 bases, and 14 bases lay outside the gene matches. CDR3: CARSVATGTGGPYSNQPQHF. The part of the CDR3 DNA that was read is TGTGCCAGAAGCGTAGCCACCGGGACAGGGGGCCCTTATAGCAATCAGCCC.

A word on this clone: The CDR3 end falls 3 residues outside the read, so it is completed with the germline J gene. The chain combines TRBV30 with TRBJ2-3; D is unresolved. V was pared by 5 bases and J by 0 bases, with 15 bases between. This CDR3 is built from 15 residues. Germline CDR1 is GTSNPN and CDR2 is SVGIG (reference sequence). This CDR3 reads CAWGKGSFSTDTQYF. The DNA read from the CDR3 is TGTGCCTGGGGTAAGGGCTCCTTCAGCACAGATACG.

Of note for this clone: The sequenced fragment ends 3 residues before the CDR3 boundary, so the rest is inferred from the germline J gene. This chain links TRBV7-8 with TRBJ2-1; D gene ambiguous. Looked up from germline, CDR1 is SGHVS and CDR2 is FQNEAQ. Trimming shortened V by 3 bases and J by 7 bases, and 4 bases separated the two germline ends. The CDR3 extends over 11 amino acids. The sequenced part of the CDR3 DNA is TGTGCCAGCAGCTTTAGTAATGAG. Its protein product is CASSFSNE. The CDR3 in its entirety is CASSFSNEQFF.

With respect to this clone: Coverage ceases 3 residues before the CDR3 finishes, and the germline J gene fills in the end. This rearrangement joins TRBV10-3 to TRBJ2-3, with 7 bases aligning to TRBD1. Germline CDR1 ENHRY, CDR2 SYGVKD. The CDR3 has 14 amino acids. V dropped 3 bases and J dropped 1; count of bases not matched to a gene: 1. The sequenced part of the CDR3 DNA is TGTGCCATCAGTGATACAGGGGGCACAGATACG. Protein product: CAISDTGGTDT. The complete CDR3 sequence is CAISDTGGTDTQYF.

Notes on this clone: The read finishes 3 residues shy of the CDR3 end, and the germline J gene is used to complete it. The gene calls are TRBV2 and TRBJ1-2; 11 bases align to TRBD1. V was clipped by 8 bases and J by 7 bases; unmatched bases: 12. This CDR3 comprises 15 residues. CDR1 and CDR2 from the germline V gene are SNHLY and FYNNEI. CDR3 DNA (partial): TGTGCCAGCCACCCCGGGGGACAGGGGGTGTTTGGC. Its translation: CASHPGGQGVFG. The complete CDR3 protein is CASHPGGQGVFGYTF.

A remark on this clone: The CDR3 goes on 3 residues after the read ends, and that part is filled in from the germline J gene. V is TRBV5-1 and J is TRBJ2-3, with D possibly matching TRBD1 (6 bases). The CDR3 runs to 14 residues. The germline V gene has CDR1 SGHRS and CDR2 YFSETQ. With 2 bases removed from V and 4 bases from J, the gap between germline ends came to 11 bases. This CDR3 is CASSFREGADTQYF. The CDR3 DNA, read in part, is TGCGCCAGCAGCTTTAGAGAGGGGGCAGATACG.

Note on this clone: The read ends 3 residues early relative to the CDR3; the germline J gene fills the gap. This chain uses TRBV20-1 with TRBJ2-1, with TRBD2 matching over 10 bases. The germline V gene has CDR1 DFQATT and CDR2 SNEGSKA (reference sequence). The CDR3 runs to 17 residues. The V segment lost 3 bases and the J segment 0 bases; nucleotides outside the gene matches: 8. The covered CDR3 bases are TGCAGTGCTAGTTTTCTAGCGGGAGTTCCCTCCTACAATGAG. It yields the protein CSASFLAGVPSYNE. The CDR3, in full, reads CSASFLAGVPSYNEQFF.

The CDR3 spells CASMKQGYEQYF. The part of the CDR3 DNA that was read is TGTGCCAGCATGAAGCAGGGGTACGAG. V and J are TRBV2 and TRBJ2-7, with D possibly matching TRBD1 (6 bases). The read terminates 3 residues ahead of where the CDR3 ends, so the germline J gene completes it. The CDR3 consists of 12 residues. In germline, CDR1 is SNHLY, CDR2 FYNNEI. V was cut by 7 bases and J by 4 bases, with 11 bases left in between.

About this clone: The sequence runs out 3 residues before the end of the CDR3; the remainder is reconstructed from the germline J gene. This rearrangement joins TRBV6-2 or TRBV6-3 to TRBJ1-2; TRBD1 agrees at 7 bases. This CDR3 has 16 residues. Germline CDR1 MNHEY, CDR2 SVGEGT. The chain's CDR3 is CASSLSSGEGGYDYTF. The sequenced part of the CDR3 DNA is TGTGCCAGCAGTTTGTCTAGCGGGGAAGGGGGCTACGAC.

As concerns this clone: Read data end 3 residues before the CDR3 end; the end is taken from the germline J gene. The J gene is TRBJ2-3, the V gene TRBV7-9, with 8 bases fitting TRBD1. The germline gives CDR1 SEHNR, CDR2 FQNEAQ (reference sequence). The CDR3 extends over 15 amino acids. Trimming at V came to 4 bases and at J to 1 base, leaving 4 bases not matched to a gene. This CDR3 is CASSSGGQGTDTQYF. The sequenced part of the CDR3 DNA is TGTGCCAGCAGCTCCGGGGGACAGGGCACAGATACG.

The CDR3 bases that were read are TGCGCCAGCAGTCTGGGACTATCCTACGAG. It encodes CASSLGLSYE. The entire CDR3 protein is CASSLGLSYEQYF. J is TRBJ2-7 and V is TRBV4-1; 7 positions match TRBD2. Read data end 3 residues before the CDR3 end; the end is taken from the germline J gene. Germline trimming cut 6 bases from V and 1 base from J; bases unmatched to any gene: 3. The V gene's germline CDR1 is MGHRA and CDR2 YSYEKL. The CDR3 is 13 amino acids.

A remark on this clone: The CDR3 end is not reached by the read, which stops 3 residues before it; the germline J gene fills it in. This specimen includes other DNA sequences encoding the same CDR3. V is TRBV20-1 and J is TRBJ2-7; 7 bases agree with TRBD1. The ends lost 5 bases at V and 1 base at J; junction bases unmatched: 5. Germline V gene lookup returns CDR1 DFQATT and CDR2 SNEGSKA (reference sequence). The CDR3 extends over 13 amino acids. Here the CDR3 reads CSARDSLSYEQYF. CDR3 DNA, as far as it was read: TGCAGTGCTCGGGACAGCTTATCCTACGAG.

A word on this clone: The sequence runs out 3 residues before the end of the CDR3; the remainder is reconstructed from the germline J gene. The chain uses TRBV20-1 and TRBJ2-5; weak D call: TRBD1 (5 bases). The ends were cut back, 8 bases at V and 4 bases at J, with 14 bases in the middle. This CDR3 spans 12 amino acids. Per germline, CDR1 DFQATT and CDR2 SNEGSKA (reference sequence). CDR3 DNA (partial): TGCAGTATTAGGGGCAACACAGAGACC. Translating gives CSIRGNTET. The full CDR3 sequence reads CSIRGNTETQYF.

About this clone: The read falls 3 residues short of the CDR3 end, and the missing part is taken from the germline J gene. This chain connects TRBV2 to TRBJ2-7, with unresolved D. The germline V gene encodes CDR1 SNHLY and CDR2 FYNNEI. Trimming took off 6 bases at V and 3 bases at J, with 9 bases between the two ends. CDR3 size: 12 residues. CDR3 DNA, as far as it was read: TGTGCCAGCAGGGTAATACACTACGAG. It specifies CASRVIHYE. In full, the CDR3 is CASRVIHYEQYF.